This T cell receptor (beta chain) was sequenced during a study of vaccination and CD4 T cells after COVID-19. Study-level information: Convalescent patients gave post-COVID blood a median about 100 days post-diagnosis, range 35 to 161.

The CDR3 consists of 14 residues. The V gene lost 2 bases and the J gene lost 7 bases, with 14 bases spanning the gap. CDR1 is LNHNV, CDR2 YYDKDF, per germline (reference sequence). Documented treatment: approximately 9-day PBMC culture with coronavirus spike peptide pools or control peptides (ViraFEST assay). Study outcomes and limitations: Median roughly 86% of reactive clones detected in convalescent patients emerged only post-vaccination.

In its sample, this clonotype was seen once. Antigen unknown. Oncomine TCR Beta short-read sequencing was applied to DNA from cultured CD4+ T cells. Genomic DNA was isolated from CD4+ T cells that had been cultured. TCRdb itself ran the PCR reads through MiXCR, one entry per CDR3 protein. The sample holds under 20,000 distinct CDR3 sequences, 67% seen once. The chain employs TRBV15 and TRBJ1-1; D gene uncertain. Specimen: CD4+ T cells from blood, cultured in vitro. The source of this sequence is a human donor who had recovered from COVID-19. CDR3 sequence (DNA): TGTGCCACCAGCAGAAAGGTCGAAACCGGTGAAGCTTTCTTT. The encoded protein is CATSRKVETGEAFF.